A single sample gave rise to the 2 T cell receptor beta chains below, sequenced in a study of blood T cells in healthy people across ages. A sample-barcoded 5' primer and a J-beta primer mix were used in a second PCR of about 7 to 12 cycles. One entry per CDR3 protein results from TCRdb running MiXCR on the 5' RACE reads. Of 700,000 or so distinct CDR3 sequences listed, around two fifths are singletons. The sequencing sample was made of blood. The receptors originated from a man older than 75 in good health.

This sequence joins TRBV11-2 and TRBJ2-7; 9 bases are a match to TRBD2. This CDR3 comprises 15 residues. CDR1 SGHAT and CDR2 FQNNGV come from the germline V gene. Trimming took 2 bases from V and 3 from J; bases not matched to a gene: 5. The CDR3 bases are TGTGCCAGCAGCTTAAAGACTAGCGGAGTCTACGAGCAGTACTTC. Translated, it gives CASSLKTSGVYEQYF.

This clonotype was found once. A read error may produce the germline difference seen at one junction end. The rearrangement joins TRBV7-6 to TRBJ2-7; D gene unclear. Judging by the DNA end, TRBJ2-5 fits better; the J call may be wrong. The CDR3 spans 13 residues. From germline, CDR1 is SGHVS and CDR2 FNYEAQ. CDR3 DNA sequence: TGTGCCGGCAGCGCGCGGTTCGGGGAGACCCAGTACTTC. Residues: CAGSARFGETQYF.